This T cell receptor beta chain derives from a study of monozygotic twins with inflammatory bowel disease. Whole-study findings and limits: IBD patients carried less diverse TCRbeta repertoires (inverse Simpson) than healthy co-twins.

This CDR3 region has 14 residues. CDR1 is MNHEY, CDR2 SMNVEV, per germline (reference sequence). One entry per CDR3 protein, without DNA, is what TCRdb gives after re-calling the 5' RACE reads. Here the sample table reports just under 45,000 distinct CDR3 sequences. With respect to this clonotype: The antigen remains undetermined.

Sequenced: blood. V gene TRBV27 combines with J gene TRBJ1-1; TCRdb proposes TRBD1, but this gene call is untestable without DNA. The TCR originated in a human donor with ulcerative colitis or Crohn's disease, or a healthy co-twin of an affected twin (not recorded which). The CDR3 here is CASSFIPRGEGAFF.